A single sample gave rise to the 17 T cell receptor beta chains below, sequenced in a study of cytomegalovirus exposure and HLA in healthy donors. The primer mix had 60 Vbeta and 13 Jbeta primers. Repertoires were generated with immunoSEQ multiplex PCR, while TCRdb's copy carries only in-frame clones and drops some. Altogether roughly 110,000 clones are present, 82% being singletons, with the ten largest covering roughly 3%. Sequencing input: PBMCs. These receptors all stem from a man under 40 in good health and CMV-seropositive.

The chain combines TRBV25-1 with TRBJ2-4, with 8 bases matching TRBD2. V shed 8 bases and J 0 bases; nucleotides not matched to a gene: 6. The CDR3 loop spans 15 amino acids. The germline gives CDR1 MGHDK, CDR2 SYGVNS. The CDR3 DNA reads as TGTGCCAGCGCCGGGGGGGGCTTAGCCAAAAACATTCAGTACTTC. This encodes CASAGGGLAKNIQYF.

CDR3 protein: CASSSLRGQGGVGSFF. The CDR3 DNA sequence: TGTGCCAGCAGCTCCCTCAGGGGACAGGGGGGCGTAGGGTCTTTCTTT. This chain joins TRBV7-9 and TRBJ1-1; TRBD1 matches at 11 bases. This CDR3 spans 16 amino acids. Germline V gene data show CDR1 as SEHNR and CDR2 as FQNEAQ (reference sequence). J was trimmed by 12 bases and V by 4 bases; bases with no gene match: 16.

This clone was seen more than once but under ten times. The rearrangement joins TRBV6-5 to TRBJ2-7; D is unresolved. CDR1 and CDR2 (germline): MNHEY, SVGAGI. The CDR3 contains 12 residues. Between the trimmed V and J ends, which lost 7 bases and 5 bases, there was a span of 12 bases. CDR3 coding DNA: TGTGCCAGCATGCGGCAGCCCCACGAGCAGTACTTC. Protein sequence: CASMRQPHEQYF.

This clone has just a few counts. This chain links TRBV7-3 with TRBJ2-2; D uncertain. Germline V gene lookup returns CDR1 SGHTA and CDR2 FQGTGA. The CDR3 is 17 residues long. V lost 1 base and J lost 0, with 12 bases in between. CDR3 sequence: CASSLRFGNANTGELFF. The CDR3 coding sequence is TGTGCCAGCAGCTTAAGGTTCGGTAACGCGAACACCGGGGAGCTGTTTTTT.

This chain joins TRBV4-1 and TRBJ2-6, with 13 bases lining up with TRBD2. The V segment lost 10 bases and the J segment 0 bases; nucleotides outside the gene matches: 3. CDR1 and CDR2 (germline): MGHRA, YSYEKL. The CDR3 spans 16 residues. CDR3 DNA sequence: TGCGCCACCGGGACTAGCGGGGACTCTGGGGCCAACGTCCTGACTTTC. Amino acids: CATGTSGDSGANVLTF.

CDR3 loop: CASSLWGQGYGYTF. CDR3 nucleotide sequence: TGTGCCAGCAGCCTGTGGGGACAGGGCTATGGCTACACCTTC. The chain links TRBV7-2 to TRBJ1-2; the match to TRBD1 covers 9 bases. CDR1 is SGHTA and CDR2 is FQGNSA in the germline V gene. Trimming took 5 bases from V and 4 from J; bases not matched to a gene: 5. This CDR3 spans 14 amino acids.

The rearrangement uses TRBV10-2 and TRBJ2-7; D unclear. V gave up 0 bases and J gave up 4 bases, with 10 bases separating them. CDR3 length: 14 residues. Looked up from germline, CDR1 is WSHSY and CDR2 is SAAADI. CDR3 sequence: CASSESGSLYEQYF. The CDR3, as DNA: TGCGCCAGCAGTGAGTCGGGCAGCCTATACGAGCAGTACTTC.

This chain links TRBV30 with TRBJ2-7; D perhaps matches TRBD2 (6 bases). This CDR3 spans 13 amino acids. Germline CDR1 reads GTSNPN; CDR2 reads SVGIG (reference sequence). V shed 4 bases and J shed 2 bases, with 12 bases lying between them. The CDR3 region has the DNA TGTGCCTGGACTACCGGAGGGGCCTACGAGCAGTACTTC. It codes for CAWTTGGAYEQYF.

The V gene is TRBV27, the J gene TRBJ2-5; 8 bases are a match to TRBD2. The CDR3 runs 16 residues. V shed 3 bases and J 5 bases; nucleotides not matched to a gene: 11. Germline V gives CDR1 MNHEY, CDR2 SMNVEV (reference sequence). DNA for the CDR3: TGTGCCAGCAGTTTTTCTTCGGCGGGGGGTTGGGAGACCCAGTACTTC. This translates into CASSFSSAGGWETQYF.

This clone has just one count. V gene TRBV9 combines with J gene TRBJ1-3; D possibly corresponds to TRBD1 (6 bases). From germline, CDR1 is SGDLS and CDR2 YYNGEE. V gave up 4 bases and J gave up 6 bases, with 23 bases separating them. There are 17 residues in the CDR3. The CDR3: CASSLSTGNNFENTIYF. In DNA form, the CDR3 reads TGTGCCAGCAGCCTTAGTACAGGGAATAATTTTGAAAACACCATATATTTT.

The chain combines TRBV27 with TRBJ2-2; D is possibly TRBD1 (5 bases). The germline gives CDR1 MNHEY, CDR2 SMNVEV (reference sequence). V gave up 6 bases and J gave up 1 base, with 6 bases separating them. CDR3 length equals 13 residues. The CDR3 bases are TGTGCCAGCAGCGGACAGAACACCGGGGAGCTGTTTTTT. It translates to CASSGQNTGELFF.

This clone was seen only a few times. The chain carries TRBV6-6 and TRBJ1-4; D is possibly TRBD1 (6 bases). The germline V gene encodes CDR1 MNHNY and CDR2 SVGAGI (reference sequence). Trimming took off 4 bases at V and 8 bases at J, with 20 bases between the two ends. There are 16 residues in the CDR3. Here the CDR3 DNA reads TGTGCCAGCAGTTCCCCATCCGGGCGGACAGACGAAAAACTGTTTTTT. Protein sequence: CASSSPSGRTDEKLFF.

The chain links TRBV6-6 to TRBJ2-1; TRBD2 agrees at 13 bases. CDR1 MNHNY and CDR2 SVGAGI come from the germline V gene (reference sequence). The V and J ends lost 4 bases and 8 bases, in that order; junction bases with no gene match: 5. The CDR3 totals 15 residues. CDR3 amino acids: CASSLTSGGQDEQFF. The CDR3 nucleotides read TGTGCCAGCAGTTTGACTAGCGGGGGGCAGGATGAGCAGTTCTTC.

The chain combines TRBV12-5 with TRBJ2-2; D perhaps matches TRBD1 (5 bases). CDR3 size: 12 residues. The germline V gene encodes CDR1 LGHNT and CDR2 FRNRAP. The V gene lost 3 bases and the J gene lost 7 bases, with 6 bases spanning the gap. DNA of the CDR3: TGTGCTAGTGGTTTAGGGGACGGGGAGCTGTTTTTT. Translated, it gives CASGLGDGELFF.

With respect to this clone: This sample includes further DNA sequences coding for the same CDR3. CDR3 nucleotide sequence: TGTGCCATCAGTGAGGGGGACAGTAACTATGGCTACACCTTC. Translated, it gives CAISEGDSNYGYTF. V and J are TRBV10-3 and TRBJ1-2, with 7 bases aligning to TRBD1. The CDR3 is made up of 14 amino acids. With V trimmed by 2 bases and J by 1 base, 1 base remained unmatched. Germline lookup yields CDR1 ENHRY and CDR2 SYGVKD.

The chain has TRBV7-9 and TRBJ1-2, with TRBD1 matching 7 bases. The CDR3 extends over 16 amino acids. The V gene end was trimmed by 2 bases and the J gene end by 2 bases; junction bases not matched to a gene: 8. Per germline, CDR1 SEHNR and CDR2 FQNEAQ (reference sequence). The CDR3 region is CASSLMAGGENYGYTF. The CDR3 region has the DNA TGTGCCAGCAGCTTAATGGCAGGGGGAGAAAACTATGGCTACACCTTC.

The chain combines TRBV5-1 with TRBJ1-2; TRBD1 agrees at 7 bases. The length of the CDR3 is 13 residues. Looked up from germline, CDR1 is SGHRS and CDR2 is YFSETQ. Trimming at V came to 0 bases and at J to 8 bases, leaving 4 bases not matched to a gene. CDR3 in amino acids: CASSLAGTDGYTF. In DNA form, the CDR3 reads TGCGCCAGCAGCTTGGCCGGGACAGACGGCTACACCTTC.